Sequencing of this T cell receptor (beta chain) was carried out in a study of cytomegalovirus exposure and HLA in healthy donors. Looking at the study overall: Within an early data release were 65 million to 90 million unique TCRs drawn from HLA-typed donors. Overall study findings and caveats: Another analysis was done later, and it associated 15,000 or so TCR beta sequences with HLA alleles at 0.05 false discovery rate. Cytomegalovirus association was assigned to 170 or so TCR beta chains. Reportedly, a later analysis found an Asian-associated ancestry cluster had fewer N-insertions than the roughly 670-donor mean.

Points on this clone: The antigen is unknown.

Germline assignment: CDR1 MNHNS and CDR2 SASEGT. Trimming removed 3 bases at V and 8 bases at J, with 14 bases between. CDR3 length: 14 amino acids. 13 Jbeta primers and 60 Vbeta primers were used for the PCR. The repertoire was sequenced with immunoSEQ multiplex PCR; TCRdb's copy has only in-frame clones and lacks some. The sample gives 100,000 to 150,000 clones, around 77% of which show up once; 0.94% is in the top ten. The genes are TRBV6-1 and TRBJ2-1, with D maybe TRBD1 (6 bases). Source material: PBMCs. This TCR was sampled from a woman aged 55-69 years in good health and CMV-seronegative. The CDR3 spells CASSDLDREDEQFF. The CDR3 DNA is TGTGCCAGCAGTGACCTGGACAGAGAGGATGAGCAGTTCTTC.